One sample yielded the 9 T cell receptor beta chains listed below, sequenced in a study of blood T cell repertoires in COVID-19. Only in-frame clones appear in the TCRdb table, and some are missing; sequencing was by immunoSEQ multiplex PCR. The table lists around 280,000 clones, around nine tenths of them singletons. Sequencing used peripheral blood. Receptors were obtained from a woman aged 25 to 39 with COVID-19, enrolled during active disease.

The V and J genes are TRBV2 and TRBJ1-5, with D perhaps matching TRBD1 (6 bases). The germline gives CDR1 SNHLY, CDR2 FYNNEI. V lost 6 bases, J lost 4 bases, and 10 bases lay in between. This CDR3 region has 13 residues. The CDR3 nucleotides read TGTGCCAGCAGCACCGACAGGAATCAGCCCCAGCATTTT. Translation gives CASSTDRNQPQHF. Combining the CDR3 with reference TRBV2 and TRBJ1-5 gives the whole variable domain EPEVTQTPSHQVTQMGQEVILRCVPISNHLYFYWYRQILGQKVEFLVSFYNNEISEKSEIFDDQFSVERPDGSNFTLKIRSTKLEDSAMYFCASSTDRNQPQHFGDGTRLSIL.

J is TRBJ1-2 and V is TRBV2; TRBD1 matches at 9 bases. The junction had 14 bases not matched to a gene; V was cut back by 5 bases and J by 4 bases. Germline V gives CDR1 SNHLY, CDR2 FYNNEI. The CDR3 consists of 17 residues. The CDR3 here is CASSFVAPRTGAYGYTF. The CDR3, as DNA: TGTGCCAGCAGTTTTGTGGCCCCTCGGACAGGGGCCTATGGCTACACCTTC.

The V call is TRBV5-6, the J call TRBJ2-3; TRBD2 is a possible D gene (7 bases). The CDR3 spans 19 residues. Germline CDR1 SGHDT, CDR2 YYEEEE. The V and J ends lost 0 bases and 1 base respectively, with 21 bases between them. Here the CDR3 reads CASSLAPGGPDEGTDTQYF. The CDR3 DNA sequence: TGTGCCAGCAGCTTGGCCCCGGGGGGCCCGGATGAAGGCACAGATACGCAGTATTTT.

V is TRBV5-1 and J is TRBJ2-3; D unresolved. Germline V gives CDR1 SGHRS, CDR2 YFSETQ. Trimming shortened V by 2 bases and J by 2 bases, and 9 bases separated the two germline ends. This CDR3 region has 14 residues. The CDR3 bases are TGCGCCAGCAGCTTAACTTCCTACACAGATACGCAGTATTTT. Translated, it gives CASSLTSYTDTQYF.

This chain connects TRBV4-1 to TRBJ2-1; the D gene is possibly TRBD2 (6 bases). Germline CDR1 reads MGHRA; CDR2 reads YSYEKL. Trimming stripped 1 base from V and 12 bases from J, with 7 bases between. The CDR3 runs to 11 residues. CDR3 sequence (DNA): TGCGCCAGCAGCCAAGGGGGGGTGCAGTTCTTC. Translated, it gives CASSQGGVQFF.

This sequence joins TRBV29-1 and TRBJ1-2, with D possibly matching TRBD1 (6 bases). V was cut by 2 bases and J by 4 bases, with 17 bases left in between. The CDR3 consists of 15 residues. Germline CDR1 SQVTM, CDR2 ANQGSEA. The CDR3 loop is CSVESLGGRGYGYTF. As DNA, the CDR3 is TGCAGCGTTGAAAGCCTGGGGGGGCGCGGCTATGGCTACACCTTC.

The rearrangement joins TRBV27 to TRBJ2-2; 9 bases align to TRBD1. V was clipped by 6 bases and J by 3 bases; unmatched bases: 14. The germline gives CDR1 MNHEY, CDR2 SMNVEV (reference sequence). This CDR3 region has 18 residues. The CDR3 nucleotides read TGTGCCAGCAGACCGGGACAGGGTGAAGTTGATTACACCGGGGAGCTGTTTTTT. This sequence encodes CASRPGQGEVDYTGELFF.

V is TRBV9 and J is TRBJ2-2, with a tentative D call TRBD1 (5 bases). The CDR3 consists of 15 residues. Trimming left V 0 bases short and J 7 bases short, with 13 bases between. CDR1 and CDR2 (germline): SGDLS, YYNGEE. The CDR3 loop reads CASSVVGQSVGELFF. DNA for the CDR3: TGTGCCAGCAGCGTAGTTGGACAATCAGTCGGGGAGCTGTTTTTT. The full variable domain, completed using reference TRBV9 and TRBJ2-2, is DSGVTQTPKHLITATGQRVTLRCSPRSGDLSVYWYQQSLDQGLQFLIQYYNGEERAKGNILERFSAQQFPDLHSELNLSSLELGDSALYFCASSVVGQSVGELFFGEGSRLTVL.

The chain recombines TRBV6-5 with TRBJ1-1, with 7 bases fitting TRBD1. V shed 2 bases, J shed 4 bases, and the junction held 10 bases outside the gene matches. CDR1 and CDR2 (germline): MNHEY, SVGAGI. The CDR3 contains 16 residues. CDR3 sequence reads: CASSYLSEGASTEAFF. The CDR3 DNA reads as TGTGCCAGCAGTTACCTCTCGGAGGGGGCAAGCACTGAAGCTTTCTTT.